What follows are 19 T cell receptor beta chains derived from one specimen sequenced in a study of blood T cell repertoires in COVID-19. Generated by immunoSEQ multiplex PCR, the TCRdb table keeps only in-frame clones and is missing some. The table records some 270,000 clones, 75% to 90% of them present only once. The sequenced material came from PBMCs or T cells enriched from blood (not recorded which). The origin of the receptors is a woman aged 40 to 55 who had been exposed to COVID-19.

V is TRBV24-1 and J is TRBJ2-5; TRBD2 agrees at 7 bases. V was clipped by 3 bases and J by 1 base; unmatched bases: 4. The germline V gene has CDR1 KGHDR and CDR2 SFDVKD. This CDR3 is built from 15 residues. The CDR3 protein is CATSDASGSQETQYF. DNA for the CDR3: TGTGCCACCAGTGATGCTAGCGGTTCCCAAGAGACCCAGTACTTC.

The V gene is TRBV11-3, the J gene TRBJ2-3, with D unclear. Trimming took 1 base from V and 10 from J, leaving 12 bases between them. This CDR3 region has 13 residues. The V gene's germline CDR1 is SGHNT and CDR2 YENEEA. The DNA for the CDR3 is TGTGCCAGCAGCTTAGGTCTATGGTTGGCGCAGTATTTT. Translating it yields CASSLGLWLAQYF.

The CDR3 loop reads CASSKLVAGAGAEAFF. CDR3 nucleotides: TGTGCCAGCAGCAAATTGGTCGCAGGGGCAGGGGCTGAAGCTTTCTTT. This chain joins TRBV5-6 and TRBJ1-1; D is possibly TRBD1 (6 bases). Germline V gene data show CDR1 as SGHDT and CDR2 as YYEEEE. CDR3 length: 16 amino acids. V gave up 4 bases and J gave up 6 bases, with 22 bases separating them.

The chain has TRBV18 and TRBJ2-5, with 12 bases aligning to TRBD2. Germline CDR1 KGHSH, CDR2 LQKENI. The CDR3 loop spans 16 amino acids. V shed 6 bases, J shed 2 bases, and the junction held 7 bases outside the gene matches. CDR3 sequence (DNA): TGTGCCAGCTCCCGATCGACTAGCGGGGGACAAGAGACCCAGTACTTC. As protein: CASSRSTSGGQETQYF.

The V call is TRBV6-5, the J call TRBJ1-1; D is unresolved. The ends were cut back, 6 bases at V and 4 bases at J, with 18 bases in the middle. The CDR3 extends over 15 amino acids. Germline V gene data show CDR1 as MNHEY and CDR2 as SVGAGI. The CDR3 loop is CASSLNVGASTEAFF. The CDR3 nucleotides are TGTGCCAGCAGCCTAAATGTGGGAGCCAGCACTGAAGCTTTCTTT.

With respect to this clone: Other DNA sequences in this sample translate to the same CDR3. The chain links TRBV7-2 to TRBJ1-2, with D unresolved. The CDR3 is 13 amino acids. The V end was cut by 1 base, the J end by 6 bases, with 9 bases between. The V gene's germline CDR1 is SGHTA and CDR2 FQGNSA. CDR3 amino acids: CASSLGQRDGYTF. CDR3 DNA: TGTGCCAGCAGCTTAGGTCAGCGGGATGGCTACACCTTC.

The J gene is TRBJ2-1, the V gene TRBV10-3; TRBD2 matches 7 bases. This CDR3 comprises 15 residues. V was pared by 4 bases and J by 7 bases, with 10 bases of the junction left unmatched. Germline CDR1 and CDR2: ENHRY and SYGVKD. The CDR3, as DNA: TGTGCCATCAGTGGGGTGGCGGGAGTGGGTAATGAGCAGTTCTTC. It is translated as CAISGVAGVGNEQFF.

DNA for the CDR3: TGTGCCAGCAGCCTCCGGACAGGGAGGGGGTCCTACGAGCAGTACTTC. Protein sequence: CASSLRTGRGSYEQYF. This sequence joins TRBV7-2 and TRBJ2-7; D possibly corresponds to TRBD1 (8 bases). Germline V gene sequence: CDR1 SGHTA, CDR2 FQGNSA. This CDR3 comprises 16 residues. The V gene lost 5 bases and the J gene lost 1 base, with 18 bases spanning the gap.

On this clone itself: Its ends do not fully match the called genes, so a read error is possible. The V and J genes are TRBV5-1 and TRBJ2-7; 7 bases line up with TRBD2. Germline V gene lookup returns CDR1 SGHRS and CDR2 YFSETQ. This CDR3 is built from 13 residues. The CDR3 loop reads CASRLGLNYEQYF. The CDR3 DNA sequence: TGCGCCAGCAGATTGGGACTAAACTACGAGCAGTACTTC.

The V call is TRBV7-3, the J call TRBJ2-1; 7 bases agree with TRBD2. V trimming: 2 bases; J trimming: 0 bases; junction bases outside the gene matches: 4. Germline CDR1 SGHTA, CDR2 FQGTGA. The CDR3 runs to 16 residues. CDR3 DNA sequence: TGTGCCAGCAGCTTACTGGCGGGGGACTCCTACAATGAGCAGTTCTTC. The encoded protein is CASSLLAGDSYNEQFF.

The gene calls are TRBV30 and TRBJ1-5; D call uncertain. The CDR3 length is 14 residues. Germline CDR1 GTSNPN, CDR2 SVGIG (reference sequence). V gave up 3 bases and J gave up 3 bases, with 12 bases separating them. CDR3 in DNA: TGTGCCTGGAGGAAGACGGGAAACAATCAGCCCCAGCATTTT. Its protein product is CAWRKTGNNQPQHF.

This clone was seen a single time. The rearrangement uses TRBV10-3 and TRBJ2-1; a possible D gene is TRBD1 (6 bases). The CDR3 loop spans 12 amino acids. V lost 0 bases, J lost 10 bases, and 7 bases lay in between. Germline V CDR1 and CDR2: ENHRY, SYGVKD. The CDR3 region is CAISESQGEQFF. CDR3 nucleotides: TGTGCCATCAGTGAGTCGCAGGGGGAGCAGTTCTTC.

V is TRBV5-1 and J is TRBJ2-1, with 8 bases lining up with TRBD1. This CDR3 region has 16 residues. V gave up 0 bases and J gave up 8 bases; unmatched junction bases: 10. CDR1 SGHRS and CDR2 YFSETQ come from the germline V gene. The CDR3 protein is CASSLVGQGLIDEQFF. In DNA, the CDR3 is TGCGCCAGCAGCTTGGTTGGACAGGGTTTAATCGATGAGCAGTTCTTC.

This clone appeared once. This chain's CDR3 is CASSAQGTEAFF. In DNA, the CDR3 is TGTGCCAGCAGCGCCCAGGGCACTGAAGCTTTCTTT. V is TRBV7-9 and J is TRBJ1-1; D is possibly TRBD1 (5 bases). Germline CDR1 SEHNR, CDR2 FQNEAQ (reference sequence). The length of the CDR3 is 12 residues. Trimming removed 5 bases at V and 4 bases at J, with 8 bases between.

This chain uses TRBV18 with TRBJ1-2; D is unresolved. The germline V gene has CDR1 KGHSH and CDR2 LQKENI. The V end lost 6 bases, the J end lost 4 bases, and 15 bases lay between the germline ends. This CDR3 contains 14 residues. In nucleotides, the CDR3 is TGTGCCAGCTCCTCGAATGGACTGGGCTATGGCTACACCTTC. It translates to CASSSNGLGYGYTF.

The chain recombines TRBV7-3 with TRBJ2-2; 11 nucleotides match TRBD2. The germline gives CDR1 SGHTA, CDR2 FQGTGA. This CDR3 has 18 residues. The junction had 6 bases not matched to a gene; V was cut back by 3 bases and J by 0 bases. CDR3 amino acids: CASSFPSGGPANTGELFF. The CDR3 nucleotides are TGTGCCAGCAGCTTCCCTAGCGGGGGGCCAGCGAACACCGGGGAGCTGTTTTTT.

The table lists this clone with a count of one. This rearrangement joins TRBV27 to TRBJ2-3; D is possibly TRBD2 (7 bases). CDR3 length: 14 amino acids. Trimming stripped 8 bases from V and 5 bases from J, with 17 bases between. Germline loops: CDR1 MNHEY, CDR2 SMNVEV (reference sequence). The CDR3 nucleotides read TGTGCCAGCGCATGGGGGGGGGCATTAGATACGCAGTATTTT. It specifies CASAWGGALDTQYF.

The DNA for the CDR3 is TGTGCCAGCAGTGACGAGAGTCTAGCGGGGGGGCCCGTCAATGAGCAGTTCTTC. Amino acids: CASSDESLAGGPVNEQFF. The J gene is TRBJ2-1, the V gene TRBV6-4; TRBD2 matches at 12 bases. The CDR3 sequence is 18 residues long. After removal of 2 bases from V and 6 bases from J, the junction contained 11 bases not matched to a gene. Germline V lookup: CDR1 MRHNA, CDR2 SNTAGT.

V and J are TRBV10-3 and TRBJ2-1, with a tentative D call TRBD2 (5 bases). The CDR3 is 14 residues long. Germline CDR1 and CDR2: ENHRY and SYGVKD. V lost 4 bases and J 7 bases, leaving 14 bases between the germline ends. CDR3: CAISVREERNEQFF. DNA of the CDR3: TGTGCCATCAGTGTGAGGGAAGAGAGGAATGAGCAGTTCTTC.